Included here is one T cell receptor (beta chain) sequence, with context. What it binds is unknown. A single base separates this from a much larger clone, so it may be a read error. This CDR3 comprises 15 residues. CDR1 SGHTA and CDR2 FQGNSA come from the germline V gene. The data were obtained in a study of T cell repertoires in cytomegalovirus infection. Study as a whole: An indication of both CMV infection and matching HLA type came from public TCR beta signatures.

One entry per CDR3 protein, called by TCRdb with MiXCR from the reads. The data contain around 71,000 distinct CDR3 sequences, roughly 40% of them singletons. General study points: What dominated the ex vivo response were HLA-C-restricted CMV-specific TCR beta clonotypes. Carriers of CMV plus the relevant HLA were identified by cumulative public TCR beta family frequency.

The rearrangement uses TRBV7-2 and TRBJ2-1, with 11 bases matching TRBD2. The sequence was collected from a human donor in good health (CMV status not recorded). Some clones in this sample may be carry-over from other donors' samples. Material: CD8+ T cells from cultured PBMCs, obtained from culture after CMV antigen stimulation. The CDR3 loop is CASSFGLAGGPEQLF. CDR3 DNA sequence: TGTGCCAGCAGCTTCGGCTTAGCGGGGGGGCCTGAGCAGCTCTTC.